A single sample gave rise to the 3 T cell receptor beta chains below, sequenced in a study of CD8 T cells in ankylosing spondylitis. Study-wide points: A TCR beta motif of about 8 highly homologous variants appeared characteristic of ankylosing spondylitis blood.

TCRdb re-derived calls from the 5' RACE reads in MiXCR, one entry per CDR3 protein. The data hold around 770,000 distinct CDR3 sequences, with under 20% observed a single time. The antigens for these receptors are not known. Source material: blood, either unsorted or a sorted T cell fraction (not recorded which). The receptors here all came from a male donor with ankylosing spondylitis.

The chain employs TRBV5-1 and TRBJ2-3; perhaps TRBD1 as D (5 bases). Looked up from germline, CDR1 is SGHRS and CDR2 is YFSETQ. V was shortened by 4 bases and J by 4 bases, with 16 bases between the two germline ends. This CDR3 has 15 amino acids. CDR3 bases: TGCGCCAGCAGCATCGGGCTCCAGGGTTCAGATACGCAGTATTTT. Translating gives CASSIGLQGSDTQYF.

The chain employs TRBV11-2 and TRBJ1-5; D is possibly TRBD1 (5 bases). Germline V gene sequence: CDR1 SGHAT, CDR2 FQNNGV. This CDR3 spans 15 amino acids. V shed 3 bases and J shed 0 bases, with 9 bases lying between them. The CDR3 region is CASSLDNYSNQPQHF. The CDR3 nucleotides read TGTGCCAGCAGCTTGGACAATTATAGCAATCAGCCCCAGCATTTT.

V usage is TRBV5-1 and J usage is TRBJ2-5; TRBD1 aligns across 10 bases. The CDR3 runs to 18 residues. From germline, CDR1 is SGHRS and CDR2 YFSETQ. J lost 4 bases, V lost 1 base, and 13 bases had no gene match. The CDR3 bases are TGCGCCAGCAGCTTGAATGCCCGGGACAGGGGTAACCTAGAGACCCAGTACTTC. It codes for CASSLNARDRGNLETQYF.